These 30 T cell receptor beta chains share one sample of origin, sequenced in a study of shared clonotypes between healthy human individuals. Assay used: immunoSEQ multiplex PCR; TCRdb lists only in-frame clones, some missing. The table lists under 2.5 million clones, around 93% of them singletons. Sequenced: naive CD4+ T cells from PBMCs. As for subset: CD45RA+ positively selected. Receptor source: a man between 18 and 35 years old in good health. Some clones in this sample may be carry-over from other donors' samples.

This sequence joins TRBV5-1 and TRBJ1-4; tentatively, D is TRBD1 (6 bases). Germline CDR1 and CDR2: SGHRS and YFSETQ. V was shortened by 1 base and J by 0 bases, with 7 bases between the two germline ends. The CDR3 covers 15 residues. CDR3: CASSLTGSTNEKLFF. In DNA form, the CDR3 reads TGCGCCAGCAGCTTGACAGGGTCAACTAATGAAAAACTGTTTTTT.

This sequence joins TRBV6-1 and TRBJ1-4, with no clear D. The CDR3 extends over 13 amino acids. V lost 10 bases and J 7 bases, leaving 16 bases between the germline ends. Germline CDR1 is MNHNS and CDR2 is SASEGT. The CDR3 coding sequence is TGTGCCATACTCGGAGGCGCACGTGAAAAACTGTTTTTT. This sequence encodes CAILGGAREKLFF.

J is TRBJ2-3 and V is TRBV7-2, with TRBD2 identical over 14 bases. Losses at the gene ends were 5 bases for V and 4 bases for J; bases not matched to a gene: 5. Germline assignment: CDR1 SGHTA and CDR2 FQGNSA. This CDR3 region has 16 residues. CDR3 nucleotide sequence: TGTGCCAGCAGCCGGACTAGCGGGAGGCTCGCAGATACGCAGTATTTT. It codes for CASSRTSGRLADTQYF.

The chain combines TRBV5-1 with TRBJ1-4; 9 bases fit TRBD1. CDR3 length equals 13 residues. Per germline, CDR1 SGHRS and CDR2 YFSETQ. V was clipped by 4 bases and J by 6 bases; unmatched bases: 1. The CDR3 sequence: CASSGTGYEKLFF. The CDR3 DNA follows: TGCGCCAGCAGCGGGACAGGGTATGAAAAACTGTTTTTT.

The genes are TRBV6-1 and TRBJ2-3; 9 bases fit TRBD2. The CDR3 loop spans 19 amino acids. Germline CDR1 and CDR2: MNHNS and SASEGT. With 2 bases clipped from V and 2 bases from J, the junction kept 14 bases outside the gene matches. CDR3 sequence (DNA): TGTGCCAGCAGTGAATGGCTAGCGGGAACTATGTACCCCACAGATACGCAGTATTTT. This gives the protein CASSEWLAGTMYPTDTQYF.

This rearrangement joins TRBV7-8 to TRBJ2-5; the D gene is possibly TRBD2 (7 bases). V was pared by 5 bases and J by 2 bases, with 21 bases between. CDR3 length: 17 amino acids. Germline-derived CDR1 and CDR2 are SGHVS and FQNEAQ. The CDR3 here is CASSINRGGGYQETQYF. The CDR3 region has the DNA TGTGCCAGCAGCATAAATCGAGGGGGAGGGTATCAAGAGACCCAGTACTTC.

This clone has just one count. The rearrangement links TRBV7-2 to TRBJ2-5, with no clear D. This CDR3 is built from 13 residues. With 2 bases removed from V and 8 bases from J, the gap between germline ends came to 12 bases. Germline assignment: CDR1 SGHTA and CDR2 FQGNSA. In DNA, the CDR3 is TGTGCCAGCAGCTTAAGGCCCGAGACAACCCAGTACTTC. Translation gives CASSLRPETTQYF. The variable domain in full, completed from reference TRBV7-2 and TRBJ2-5, reads GAGVSQSPSNKVTEKGKDVELRCDPISGHTALYWYRQSLGQGLEFLIYFQGNSAPDKSGLPSDRFSAERTGGSVSTLTIQRTQQEDSAVYLCASSLRPETTQYFGPGTRLLVL.

This chain connects TRBV28 to TRBJ2-2; 8 positions match TRBD1. The V gene's germline CDR1 is MDHEN and CDR2 SYDVKM. The CDR3 is 16 amino acids. J gave up 8 bases and V 7 bases, and 15 bases lay outside the gene matches. The CDR3 nucleotides read TGTGCCAGCACTACTCTCCGGACAGGGCGGACTGGGGAGCTGTTTTTT. Protein sequence: CASTTLRTGRTGELFF.

This clone was seen just once. The chain uses TRBV28 and TRBJ2-2, with 9 bases aligning to TRBD2. The V gene end was trimmed by 6 bases and the J gene end by 4 bases; junction bases not matched to a gene: 12. The germline V gene has CDR1 MDHEN and CDR2 SYDVKM. This CDR3 is 17 amino acids long. The CDR3: CASSPRSSGTSTGELFF. Written as DNA, the CDR3 is TGTGCCAGCAGCCCCCGTTCTAGCGGGACTAGCACCGGGGAGCTGTTTTTT. Full variable domain (rest looked up from reference TRBV28 and TRBJ2-2): DVKVTQSSRYLVKRTGEKVFLECVQDMDHENMFWYRQDPGLGLRLIYFSYDVKMKEKGDIPEGYSVSREKKERFSLILESASTNQTSMYLCASSPRSSGTSTGELFFGEGSRLTVL.

CDR3 loop: CASSERAGGPLAYEQYF. The CDR3 DNA reads as TGTGCCAGCAGTGAACGAGCGGGAGGCCCCCTGGCCTACGAGCAGTACTTC. The chain combines TRBV6-1 with TRBJ2-7, with 9 bases identical to TRBD2. The CDR3 runs to 17 residues. Unmatched junction bases numbered 10, after V lost 2 bases and J lost 2 bases. Germline CDR1 MNHNS, CDR2 SASEGT.

V is TRBV15 and J is TRBJ1-2; D is perhaps TRBD1 (5 bases). Germline CDR1 and CDR2: LNHNV and YYDKDF (reference sequence). Trimming pared 0 bases from V and 8 bases from J, leaving 16 bases between. The CDR3 runs to 15 residues. CDR3 nucleotide sequence: TGTGCCACCAGCAGAGATCGACTCCAGGGCCGCGGCTACACCTTC. This translates into CATSRDRLQGRGYTF.

The CDR3 sequence is CASSGTLYEQYF. The CDR3 DNA reads as TGTGCCAGCAGTGGAACATTGTACGAGCAGTACTTC. The V call is TRBV28, the J call TRBJ2-7, with D hard to call. Germline CDR1 reads MDHEN; CDR2 reads SYDVKM. The CDR3 length is 12 residues. With 5 bases removed from V and 4 bases from J, the gap between germline ends came to 9 bases. Combining the CDR3 with reference TRBV28 and TRBJ2-7 gives the whole variable domain DVKVTQSSRYLVKRTGEKVFLECVQDMDHENMFWYRQDPGLGLRLIYFSYDVKMKEKGDIPEGYSVSREKKERFSLILESASTNQTSMYLCASSGTLYEQYFGPGTRLTVT.

J is TRBJ2-3 and V is TRBV11-2; 10 positions match TRBD1. The CDR3 covers 14 residues. V was clipped by 5 bases and J by 4 bases; unmatched bases: 3. CDR1 SGHAT and CDR2 FQNNGV come from the germline V gene. This CDR3 reads CASSLGQGADTQYF. The CDR3 bases are TGTGCCAGCAGCCTTGGACAGGGGGCAGATACGCAGTATTTT. Looking up the rest from reference TRBV11-2 and TRBJ2-3 gives the full variable domain: EAGVAQSPRYKIIEKRQSVAFWCNPISGHATLYWYQQILGQGPKLLIQFQNNGVVDDSQLPKDRFSAERLKGVDSTLKIQPAKLEDSAVYLCASSLGQGADTQYFGPGTRLTVL.

This chain connects TRBV11-2 to TRBJ2-5; D unclear. The CDR3 totals 17 residues. Germline CDR1 is SGHAT and CDR2 is FQNNGV. Trimming took off 0 bases at V and 3 bases at J, with 17 bases between the two ends. The CDR3 reads CASSLDFAPGPEETQYF. CDR3 coding DNA: TGTGCCAGCAGCTTAGATTTTGCCCCCGGCCCAGAAGAGACCCAGTACTTC. Combining the CDR3 with reference TRBV11-2 and TRBJ2-5 gives the whole variable domain EAGVAQSPRYKIIEKRQSVAFWCNPISGHATLYWYQQILGQGPKLLIQFQNNGVVDDSQLPKDRFSAERLKGVDSTLKIQPAKLEDSAVYLCASSLDFAPGPEETQYFGPGTRLLVL.

The chain recombines TRBV7-2 with TRBJ2-3; the D gene is possibly TRBD1 (5 bases). The CDR3 contains 17 residues. CDR1 and CDR2 from the germline V gene are SGHTA and FQGNSA. Trimming took off 0 bases at V and 0 bases at J, with 13 bases between the two ends. The CDR3: CASSLAVGRVSTDTQYF. The DNA for the CDR3 is TGTGCCAGCAGCTTAGCGGTCGGCAGGGTAAGCACAGATACGCAGTATTTT.

V is TRBV2 and J is TRBJ2-7, with 8 bases identical to TRBD2. Trimming removed 6 bases from V and 1 base from J; junction bases left unmatched: 8. Germline assignment: CDR1 SNHLY and CDR2 FYNNEI. This CDR3 has 15 residues. In nucleotides, the CDR3 is TGTGCCAGCAGCGCCGGGACTAGTAATTCCTACGAGCAGTACTTC. It specifies CASSAGTSNSYEQYF.

The J gene is TRBJ2-5, the V gene TRBV14; D is perhaps TRBD1 or TRBD2 (7 bases each). CDR3 length: 14 residues. Trimming stripped 5 bases from V and 4 bases from J, with 14 bases between. CDR1 and CDR2 (germline): SGHDN, FVKESK. CDR3 nucleotide sequence: TGTGCCAGCAGCTCAGGGGGGGGAAGAGAGACCCAGTACTTC. Its translation: CASSSGGGRETQYF.

A few counts support this clone. The rearrangement joins TRBV5-1 to TRBJ1-1, with TRBD1 as a possible D gene (6 bases). The V gene's germline CDR1 is SGHRS and CDR2 YFSETQ. The CDR3 runs 13 residues. Trimming shortened V by 4 bases and J by 5 bases, and 12 bases separated the two germline ends. The CDR3 here is CASSLTGTTEAFF. DNA for the CDR3: TGCGCCAGCAGCCTGACGGGGACAACTGAAGCTTTCTTT.

The chain carries TRBV9 and TRBJ2-7; D not certain. Germline assignment: CDR1 SGDLS and CDR2 YYNGEE. Trimming pared 0 bases from V and 1 base from J, leaving 8 bases between. The CDR3 has 14 amino acids. The CDR3 sequence: CASSVEQISYEQYF. The CDR3, as DNA: TGTGCCAGCAGCGTAGAACAGATTTCCTACGAGCAGTACTTC.

The rearrangement links TRBV6-5 to TRBJ2-3, with 7 positions matching TRBD1. The CDR3 covers 15 residues. V shed 0 bases, J shed 3 bases, and the junction held 3 bases outside the gene matches. Germline V gene sequence: CDR1 MNHEY, CDR2 SVGAGI. CDR3 amino acids: CASSYSAQGTDTQYF. The CDR3 DNA sequence: TGTGCCAGCAGTTACTCGGCACAGGGGACAGATACGCAGTATTTT.

The V gene is TRBV6-5, the J gene TRBJ2-1; 7 bases fit TRBD2. Trimming cost V 10 bases and J 3 bases; bases outside gene matches: 9. Germline V CDR1 and CDR2: MNHEY, SVGAGI. This CDR3 is built from 14 residues. The CDR3 loop is CATTPRGVYNEQFF. In nucleotides, the CDR3 is TGTGCCACCACCCCCCGGGGGGTCTACAATGAGCAGTTCTTC.

The chain has TRBV7-3 and TRBJ2-3; 8 positions match TRBD1. This CDR3 contains 19 residues. Germline loops: CDR1 SGHTA, CDR2 FQGTGA. With V trimmed by 5 bases and J by 3 bases, 19 bases remained unmatched. The CDR3 loop is CASSPWGQGAGGRTDTQYF. As DNA, the CDR3 is TGTGCCAGCAGCCCCTGGGGTCAGGGGGCTGGAGGGAGAACAGATACGCAGTATTTT.

This sequence joins TRBV14 and TRBJ2-5, with 10 bases aligning to TRBD2. There are 16 residues in the CDR3. Germline lookup yields CDR1 SGHDN and CDR2 FVKESK. The V and J ends lost 4 bases and 4 bases, in that order; junction bases with no gene match: 9. CDR3 bases: TGTGCCAGCAGCCCACGGAGCGGGAGGGGCGGAGAGACCCAGTACTTC. Its translation is CASSPRSGRGGETQYF.

The rearrangement links TRBV18 to TRBJ1-1, with D unclear. V lost 6 bases and J 5 bases, leaving 16 bases between the germline ends. This CDR3 is 14 amino acids long. The germline CDR1 and CDR2 sequences are KGHSH and LQKENI. The CDR3 DNA reads as TGTGCCAGCTCCCTAAACACGGGAGGAACTGAAGCTTTCTTT. This encodes CASSLNTGGTEAFF.

This chain connects TRBV28 to TRBJ1-5; D possibly corresponds to TRBD1 (5 bases). The V and J ends lost 5 bases and 2 bases respectively, with 13 bases between them. Germline loops: CDR1 MDHEN, CDR2 SYDVKM. The CDR3 runs to 15 residues. The CDR3 nucleotides read TGTGCCAGCAGTCCGGGGGGGGACCGCAATCAGCCCCAGCATTTT. Residues: CASSPGGDRNQPQHF.

This chain uses TRBV19 with TRBJ2-7; a possible D gene is TRBD1 (5 bases). Germline V lookup: CDR1 LNHDA, CDR2 SQIVND (reference sequence). This CDR3 contains 14 residues. Trimming took 6 bases from V and 4 from J, leaving 16 bases between them. The CDR3 DNA sequence: TGTGCCAGTAGCTCCGGTCCAGGGAAGTACGAGCAGTACTTC. It is translated as CASSSGPGKYEQYF.

The chain uses TRBV5-8 and TRBJ2-3, with D possibly matching TRBD2 (5 bases). The CDR3 length is 14 residues. Germline lookup yields CDR1 SGHTS and CDR2 YDEGEE. Deletions cut 0 bases from V and 4 bases from J, with 9 bases between. CDR3 bases: TGTGCCAGCAGCTTGGTTGCGGGCGCAGATACGCAGTATTTT. Translating gives CASSLVAGADTQYF.

To note about this clone: At the DNA level, this CDR3 is encoded by other sequences in the same sample as well. This chain uses TRBV7-2 with TRBJ1-5; D perhaps matches TRBD1 (6 bases). Germline V lookup: CDR1 SGHTA, CDR2 FQGNSA. With 5 bases removed from V and 4 bases from J, the gap between germline ends came to 9 bases. The CDR3 runs to 13 residues. The CDR3 coding sequence is TGTGCCAGCAGCCCCCAGGGGAATCAGCCCCAGCATTTT. It is translated as CASSPQGNQPQHF.

The chain uses TRBV9 and TRBJ2-3; 12 nucleotides align to TRBD2. V lost 4 bases, J lost 2 bases, and 8 bases stayed unmatched. The CDR3 contains 17 residues. Germline V gene lookup returns CDR1 SGDLS and CDR2 YYNGEE. CDR3 nucleotide sequence: TGTGCCAGCAGCCCAAGGACTAGCGGGGCCAACACAGATACGCAGTATTTT. Its protein is CASSPRTSGANTDTQYF.

This chain uses TRBV30 with TRBJ1-4; D is undetermined. The V and J ends lost 3 bases and 8 bases respectively, with 16 bases between them. The germline CDR1 and CDR2 sequences are GTSNPN and SVGIG (reference sequence). This CDR3 spans 14 amino acids. CDR3 sequence reads: CAWSRGPDWEKLFF. Written as DNA, the CDR3 is TGTGCCTGGAGCCGAGGACCGGATTGGGAAAAACTGTTTTTT. Full variable domain (remainder filled in from reference TRBV30 and TRBJ1-4): SQTIHQWPATLVQPVGSPLSLECTVEGTSNPNLYWYRQAAGRGLQLLFYSVGIGQISSEVPQNLSASRPQDRQFILSSKKLLLSDSGFYLCAWSRGPDWEKLFFGSGTQLSVL.